This T cell receptor (beta chain) was obtained from a study of blood T cell repertoires in COVID-19. Study summary: Collection of acute and convalescent COVID-19 samples took place in the United States, Italy and Spain.

Participant ages covered about 18 to 95 years across around 25 US areas. Clinical history as reported by participants underpinned cohort assignment. Two consecutive negative NP/OP PCR tests, clearance, or resolved symptoms defined Cohort 3 recovery. This table comes from immunoSEQ multiplex PCR, and its TCRdb copy is limited to in-frame clones, with some not included. The sample records around 270,000 clones, 75% to 90% being singletons. Sequences were obtained from PBMCs or T cells enriched from blood (not recorded which). This clonotype was sampled from a woman aged 25 to 39 who had recovered from COVID-19.

The CDR3 sequence is CASSGEGSTNEKLFF. For the CDR3, the DNA is TGTGCCAGCAGCGGTGAGGGTTCAACTAATGAAAAACTGTTTTTT. V and J are TRBV9 and TRBJ1-4; D unclear. CDR3 size: 15 residues. CDR1 SGDLS and CDR2 YYNGEE come from the germline V gene. V was pared by 3 bases and J by 0 bases, with 9 bases between. The entire variable domain, with the rest obtained from reference TRBV9 and TRBJ1-4, is as follows: DSGVTQTPKHLITATGQRVTLRCSPRSGDLSVYWYQQSLDQGLQFLIQYYNGEERAKGNILERFSAQQFPDLHSELNLSSLELGDSALYFCASSGEGSTNEKLFFGSGTQLSVL.